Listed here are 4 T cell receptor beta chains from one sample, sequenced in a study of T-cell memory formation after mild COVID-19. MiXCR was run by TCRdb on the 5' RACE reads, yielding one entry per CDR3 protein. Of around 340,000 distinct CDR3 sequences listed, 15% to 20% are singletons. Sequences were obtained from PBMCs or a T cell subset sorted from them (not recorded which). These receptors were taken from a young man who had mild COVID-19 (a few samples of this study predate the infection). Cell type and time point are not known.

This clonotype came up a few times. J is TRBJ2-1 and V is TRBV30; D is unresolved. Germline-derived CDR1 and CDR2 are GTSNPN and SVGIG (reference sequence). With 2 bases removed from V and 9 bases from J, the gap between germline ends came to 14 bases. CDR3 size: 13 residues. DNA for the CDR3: TGTGCCTGGAGTACCCTAACCCGGTTTGAGCAGTTCTTC. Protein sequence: CAWSTLTRFEQFF.

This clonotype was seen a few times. Here the CDR3 reads CATRDSSWGGNTIYF. The CDR3 DNA is TGTGCCACCCGGGACTCGAGTTGGGGCGGAAACACCATATATTTT. J is TRBJ1-3 and V is TRBV12-3 or TRBV12-4; D may be TRBD1 (5 bases). The V end lost 10 bases, the J end lost 4 bases, and 20 bases lay between the germline ends. CDR3 length: 15 residues.

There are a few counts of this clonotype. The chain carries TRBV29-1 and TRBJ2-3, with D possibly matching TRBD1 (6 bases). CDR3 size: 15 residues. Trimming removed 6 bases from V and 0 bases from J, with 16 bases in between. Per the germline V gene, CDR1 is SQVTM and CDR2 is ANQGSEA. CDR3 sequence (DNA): TGCAGCGTCCAGCTTACAGGGATGAGCACAGATACGCAGTATTTT. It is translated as CSVQLTGMSTDTQYF.

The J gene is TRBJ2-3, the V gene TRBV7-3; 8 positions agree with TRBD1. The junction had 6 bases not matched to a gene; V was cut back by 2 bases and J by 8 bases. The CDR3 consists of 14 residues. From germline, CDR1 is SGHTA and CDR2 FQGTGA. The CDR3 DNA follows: TGTGCCAGCAGCTTAGGCAGGGGGCAAGGTACGCAGTATTTT. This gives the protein CASSLGRGQGTQYF.